This TCR beta chain appears in the sequencing data of a study of cytomegalovirus exposure and HLA in healthy donors. CDR3 length: 16 residues. With 0 bases removed from V and 4 bases from J, the gap between germline ends came to 11 bases. Germline CDR1 is SGHRS and CDR2 is YFSETQ. The primer mix had 60 Vbeta and 13 Jbeta primers. TCRdb's table, derived via immunoSEQ multiplex PCR, lists solely in-frame clones and lacks some. The sample yields 280,000 or so clones, 70% to 90% seen once. On this clone: Different DNA sequences within this sample yield the same CDR3.

Sequencing used PBMCs. This TCR came from a woman under 30 in good health and CMV-seronegative. The J gene is TRBJ1-6, the V gene TRBV5-1, with no clear D. CDR3 loop: CASSLDASGYNSPLHF. The CDR3 DNA follows: TGCGCCAGCAGCTTGGACGCTAGCGGATATAATTCACCCCTCCACTTT. The variable domain in full, with the rest retrieved from reference TRBV5-1 and TRBJ1-6, is KAGVTQTPRYLIKTRGQQVTLSCSPISGHRSVSWYQQTPGQGLQFLFEYFSETQRNKGNFPGRFSGRQFSNSRSEMNVSTLELGDSALYLCASSLDASGYNSPLHFGNGTRLTVT.